The 8 T cell receptor beta chains listed next were all sequenced from one sample in a study of metastatic and nonmetastatic thyroid tumors. No treatment of any kind had been given to any patient before thyroid surgery. Through MiXCR, TCRdb re-clonotyped the PCR reads. The sample has more than 20,000 clones; roughly 22% are singletons. Sequencing was carried out using blood. The receptors derive from a female donor with papillary thyroid cancer or a benign thyroid nodule (not recorded which). Some clones in this sample may be carry-over from other donors' samples.

This chain links TRBV12-3 or TRBV12-4 with TRBJ1-6, with unresolved D. The CDR3 is 16 amino acids. V was pared by 4 bases and J by 0 bases, with 10 bases between. The CDR3: CASSSRGSSYNSPLHF. In nucleotides, the CDR3 is TGTGCCAGCAGTTCCCGGGGAAGCTCCTATAATTCACCCCTCCACTTT.

This clone was observed a handful of times. V is TRBV6-2 or TRBV6-3 and J is TRBJ2-2; D not certain. Germline V gene data show CDR1 as MNHEY and CDR2 as SVGEGT. This CDR3 has 12 residues. The germline V and J ends were trimmed by 7 bases and 9 bases, with 12 bases remaining between them. CDR3 amino acids: CASIRRSRELFF. CDR3 sequence (DNA): TGTGCCAGCATCCGGCGGTCACGGGAGCTGTTTTTT.

V usage is TRBV5-1 and J usage is TRBJ1-4; the match to TRBD1 covers 9 bases. Looked up from germline, CDR1 is SGHRS and CDR2 is YFSETQ. CDR3 length: 15 amino acids. Losses at the gene ends were 2 bases for V and 6 bases for J; bases not matched to a gene: 5. The chain's CDR3 is CASSLTGGRDEKLFF. Here the CDR3 DNA reads TGCGCCAGCAGCTTAACAGGGGGCCGGGATGAAAAACTGTTTTTT.

V and J are TRBV5-1 and TRBJ2-7; D is perhaps TRBD1 or TRBD2 (5 bases each). Germline V gives CDR1 SGHRS, CDR2 YFSETQ. The CDR3 length is 16 residues. Trimming cost V 4 bases and J 7 bases, with 24 bases left between them. CDR3 nucleotide sequence: TGCGCCAGCAGCCCTAGTCAGATATCGGGACGCCCAGAGCAGTACTTC. This gives the protein CASSPSQISGRPEQYF. Supplemented by reference TRBV5-1 and TRBJ2-7, the full variable domain reads KAGVTQTPRYLIKTRGQQVTLSCSPISGHRSVSWYQQTPGQGLQFLFEYFSETQRNKGNFPGRFSGRQFSNSRSEMNVSTLELGDSALYLCASSPSQISGRPEQYFGPGTRLTVT.

The chain combines TRBV6-5 with TRBJ1-2; D remains unclear. The V gene lost 2 bases and the J gene lost 5 bases, with 9 bases spanning the gap. CDR1 is MNHEY and CDR2 is SVGAGI in the germline V gene. The CDR3 has 13 amino acids. CDR3 region: CASSYTALYGYTF. DNA for the CDR3: TGTGCCAGCAGTTACACAGCCCTTTATGGCTACACCTTC.

This clone was counted at least ten times. The chain is built from TRBV20-1 and TRBJ2-5, with 9 positions matching TRBD2. Germline V CDR1 and CDR2: DFQATT, SNEGSKA (reference sequence). The J segment lost 5 bases and the V segment lost 0 bases, leaving 4 bases of the junction unmatched. The CDR3 extends over 14 amino acids. CDR3: CSARDPGLAETQYF. The CDR3 nucleotides are TGCAGTGCTAGAGATCCCGGACTAGCGGAGACCCAGTACTTC.

There are many counts of this clone. A much larger clone differs from this one at a single base, so this may be a read error. This chain connects TRBV3-1 to TRBJ1-2, with unresolved D. This CDR3 region has 14 residues. The germline gives CDR1 LGHDT, CDR2 YNNKEL (reference sequence). The CDR3 DNA is TGTGCCAGCAGCCCAGGCGGGCCATGGTATGGCTACGCCTTC. It translates to CASSPGGPWYGYAF.

The chain has TRBV12-3 or TRBV12-4 and TRBJ2-5; 9 bases align to TRBD1. The CDR3 totals 15 residues. Germline trimming cut 1 base from V and 0 bases from J; bases unmatched to any gene: 0. CDR3 nucleotides: TGTGCCAGCAGTTTAGGGACAGGGGACCAAGAGACCCAGTACTTC. It encodes CASSLGTGDQETQYF.